The 5 T cell receptor beta chains below were found in one sample sequenced in a study of CD8+CD57+ T cells in acquired aplastic anemia listed by TCRdb under 2018. These reads were obtained on an Illumina HiSeq 2000. Genomic DNA served as template for TCR beta VDJ combination and CDR3 sequence profiling. TCRdb's own reprocessing of the public reads used fastp at Q25 and MiXCR and kept productive beta chains. Here each entry gathers all rows of one CDR3 protein and keeps the most common genes and DNA. The sample table contains 150,000 or so distinct CDR3 sequences; only one count was recorded for approximately 60% of them. Clones ranked in the top ten supply under 50% of the sample. The specimen was sorted CD4+, CD8+, or CD8+CD57+ T cells (not recorded which) from PBMCs. These receptors were taken from a human donor in good health.

Details on this clonotype: The junction departs from germline at one end; a sequencing error may be responsible. The chain joins TRBV10-3 to TRBJ2-7; D tentatively reads TRBD1 or TRBD2 (5 bases each). The CDR3 runs 11 residues. Germline V lookup: CDR1 ENHRY, CDR2 SYGVKD. The CDR3 here is CAISSGDEQYF. In nucleotides, the CDR3 is TGTGCCATCAGTTCCGGGGACGAACAGTACTTC.

The genes are TRBV20-1 and TRBJ2-7; 8 bases are a match to TRBD1. The CDR3 contains 16 residues. Germline V gene lookup returns CDR1 DFQATT and CDR2 SNEGSKA (reference sequence). The J segment lost 3 bases and the V segment lost 5 bases, leaving 15 bases of the junction unmatched. The CDR3, as DNA: TGCAGTGCTCACCTACGATCAGGGGGCGCCCGCTACGAGCAGTACTTC. Its protein product is CSAHLRSGGARYEQYF.

About this clonotype itself: This may come from a read error, since a much larger clone is one base off. The gene calls are TRBV6-2 or TRBV6-3 and TRBJ2-2; D call uncertain. The CDR3 has 15 residues. V shed 1 base and J shed 5 bases, with 11 bases lying between them. The germline V gene has CDR1 MNHEY and CDR2 SVGEGT. The CDR3 DNA follows: TGTGCCAGCAGTTACTACGGCTCTCCTACCGGGGAGCTGTTTTTT. This encodes CASSYYGSPTGELFF.

This rearrangement joins TRBV5-5 to TRBJ2-7, with D tentatively TRBD2 (6 bases). With 3 bases removed from V and 5 bases from J, the gap between germline ends came to 18 bases. The CDR3 has 15 amino acids. The germline V gene has CDR1 SGHKS and CDR2 YYEKEE (reference sequence). The CDR3 spells CASSYSGFGANEQYF. CDR3 in DNA: TGTGCCAGCAGCTATAGCGGATTTGGGGCCAACGAGCAGTACTTC.

This clonotype was observed many times. The V call is TRBV7-2, the J call TRBJ2-3, with unresolved D. Trimming left V 0 bases short and J 3 bases short, with 13 bases between. CDR1 is SGHTA and CDR2 is FQGNSA in the germline V gene. The CDR3 sequence is 16 residues long. Here the CDR3 reads CASSLAGSLATDTQYF. The CDR3 DNA follows: TGTGCCAGCAGCTTAGCGGGGTCGCTGGCAACAGATACGCAGTATTTT.